The T cell receptor beta chain described here comes from a study of blood T cell repertoires in COVID-19. With V trimmed by 2 bases and J by 7 bases, 9 bases remained unmatched. CDR1 and CDR2 from the germline V gene are LGHDT and YNNKEL (reference sequence). The CDR3 spans 16 residues. Those enrolled, adults aged roughly 18 to 95 years, came from about two dozen US areas. Categorization into cohorts depended on clinical history that participants reported. Recovery meant two consecutive negative NP/OP PCR tests, professional clearance, or resolved symptoms. As originally analysed: Nucleated cell number was recorded as an estimate derived from reference gene primer amplification. Profiled with immunoSEQ multiplex PCR; TCRdb holds only in-frame clones, not every one. D and trimming were read from the DNA, whereas the V and J calls and clone size are those reported in that table. The sample carries nearly 400,000 clones, roughly 89% recorded once.

Sequencing input: PBMCs or T cells enriched from blood (not recorded which). The receptor comes from a woman aged 25-40 years who had recovered from COVID-19. V gene TRBV3-1 (or the pseudogene TRBV3-2) combines with J gene TRBJ2-1; 9 nucleotides agree with TRBD2. CDR3: CASSQQAGLARNEQFF. The CDR3, as DNA: TGTGCCAGCAGCCAACAGGCGGGACTAGCTCGTAATGAGCAGTTCTTC.